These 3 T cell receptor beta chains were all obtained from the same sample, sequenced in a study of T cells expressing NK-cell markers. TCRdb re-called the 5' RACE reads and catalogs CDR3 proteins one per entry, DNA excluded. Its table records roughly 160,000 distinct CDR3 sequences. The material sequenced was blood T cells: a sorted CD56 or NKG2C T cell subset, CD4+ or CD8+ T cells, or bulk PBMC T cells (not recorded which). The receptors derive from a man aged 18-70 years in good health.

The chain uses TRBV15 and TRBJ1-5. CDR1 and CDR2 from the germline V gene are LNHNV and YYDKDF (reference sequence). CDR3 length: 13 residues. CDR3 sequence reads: CATSTWPRQPQHF.

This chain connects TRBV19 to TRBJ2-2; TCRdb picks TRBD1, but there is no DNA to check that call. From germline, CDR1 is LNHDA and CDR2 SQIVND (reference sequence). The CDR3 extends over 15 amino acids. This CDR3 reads CASSPAQANTGELFF.

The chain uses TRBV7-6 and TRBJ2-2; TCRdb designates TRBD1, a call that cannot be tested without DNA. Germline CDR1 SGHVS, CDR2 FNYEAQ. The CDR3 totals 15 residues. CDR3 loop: CASRWDRTNTGELFF.